A single sample is the source of the 23 T cell receptor beta chains below, sequenced in a study of CD8 T cells in ankylosing spondylitis. These receptors' antigens are unknown. MiXCR, applied by TCRdb to the 5' RACE reads, yields one record per CDR3 protein. Here the sample spans approximately 300,000 distinct CDR3 sequences, less than 9.5% being singletons. General study results and limits: Several highly homologous variants made up a TCR beta motif, and this motif appeared characteristic of ankylosing spondylitis blood.

Source material: blood, either unsorted or a sorted T cell fraction (not recorded which). Receptors were obtained from a male donor with ankylosing spondylitis.

In the case of this clonotype: No conserved phenylalanine or tryptophan is present at the end of the CDR3, so a read error is the likely explanation. The genes are TRBV5-1 and TRBJ1-1; D is undetermined. This CDR3 is 12 amino acids long. Looked up from germline, CDR1 is SGHRS and CDR2 is YFSETQ. With 0 bases removed from V and 8 bases from J, the gap between germline ends came to 8 bases. The CDR3 region is CASSLAVGEAFS. The CDR3 region has the DNA TGCGCCAGCAGCTTGGCCGTGGGGGAAGCTTTCTCT.

The chain recombines TRBV24-1 with TRBJ2-6; unclear D gene. V shed 4 bases and J shed 4 bases, with 13 bases lying between them. The CDR3 covers 16 residues. The germline V gene has CDR1 KGHDR and CDR2 SFDVKD. The CDR3 DNA sequence: TGTGCCACCAGTGAAACGGGTCGGGCCGGGGCCAACGTCCTGACTTTC. This sequence encodes CATSETGRAGANVLTF.

This clonotype was seen a few times. The CDR3 spells CSARDLRGGSTGELFF. For the CDR3, the DNA is TGCAGTGCTAGAGACCTTAGGGGAGGCAGCACCGGGGAGCTGTTTTTT. The rearrangement joins TRBV20-1 to TRBJ2-2; tentatively, D is TRBD2 (6 bases). The CDR3 spans 16 residues. The germline V gene has CDR1 DFQATT and CDR2 SNEGSKA (reference sequence). The germline V and J ends were trimmed by 0 bases and 4 bases, with 15 bases remaining between them.

With regard to this clonotype: A much larger clone lies a single base off, so this may be a read error. The J gene is TRBJ2-5, the V gene TRBV7-9, with D perhaps TRBD2 (6 bases). Germline loops: CDR1 SEHNR, CDR2 FQNEAQ (reference sequence). The length of the CDR3 is 13 residues. The CDR3, as DNA: TGTGCCAGCAGCTCGGGACTCGAAGAGAACCAGTACTTC. Translated: CASSSGLEENQYF.

The table lists this clonotype with many counts. The chain links TRBV5-1 to TRBJ2-1; 7 positions match TRBD2. The CDR3 is 15 amino acids. Trimming took 3 bases from V and 1 from J; bases not matched to a gene: 4. Germline V lookup: CDR1 SGHRS, CDR2 YFSETQ. The CDR3 sequence: CASSSTSSSYNEQFF. The CDR3 DNA follows: TGCGCCAGCAGCTCGACTAGCTCGTCCTACAATGAGCAGTTCTTC.

This clonotype was counted many times. The chain uses TRBV29-1 and TRBJ1-1; D gene ambiguous. CDR3 length: 13 amino acids. The germline CDR1 and CDR2 sequences are SQVTM and ANQGSEA. The ends were cut back, 1 base at V and 2 bases at J, with 8 bases in the middle. CDR3 protein: CSVEGARNTEAFF. The CDR3, as DNA: TGCAGCGTTGAAGGAGCGCGAAACACTGAAGCTTTCTTT.

The sample holds a few counts of this clonotype. V gene TRBV28 combines with J gene TRBJ1-6, with D possibly being TRBD1 (5 bases). This CDR3 is 15 amino acids long. The germline V gene encodes CDR1 MDHEN and CDR2 SYDVKM. Trimming stripped 4 bases from V and 8 bases from J, with 15 bases between. This chain's CDR3 is CASSSAGEMDSPLHF. The CDR3 region has the DNA TGTGCCAGCAGTTCCGCGGGGGAGATGGATTCACCCCTCCACTTT.

The genes are TRBV12-3 or TRBV12-4 and TRBJ2-1, with a tentative D call TRBD2 (7 bases). V was trimmed by 1 base and J by 5 bases, leaving 12 bases between them. This CDR3 is built from 15 residues. CDR3 sequence reads: CASSLGAGAHNEQFF. CDR3 bases: TGTGCCAGCAGTTTAGGTGCGGGGGCCCACAATGAGCAGTTCTTC.

The rearrangement links TRBV7-2 to TRBJ2-3; 10 nucleotides match TRBD2. Germline V lookup: CDR1 SGHTA, CDR2 FQGNSA. The CDR3 extends over 16 amino acids. V dropped 5 bases and J dropped 5; count of bases not matched to a gene: 10. The CDR3 region is CASSLRLAGEVDTQYF. CDR3 coding DNA: TGTGCCAGCAGCCTCAGGCTAGCGGGAGAGGTAGATACGCAGTATTTT.

The V call is TRBV7-3, the J call TRBJ2-3; 8 positions match TRBD2. Germline V gives CDR1 SGHTA, CDR2 FQGTGA. V trimming: 4 bases; J trimming: 12 bases; junction bases outside the gene matches: 9. There are 13 residues in the CDR3. CDR3 coding DNA: TGTGCCAGCAGCTCCGCAGGCCTAGCGGGCCAGTATTTT. Amino acid sequence: CASSSAGLAGQYF.

A few counts support this clonotype. The chain carries TRBV6-1 and TRBJ2-3, with 12 bases identical to TRBD2. The CDR3 loop spans 16 amino acids. V lost 3 bases, J lost 5 bases, and 6 bases stayed unmatched. CDR1 and CDR2 from the germline V gene are MNHNS and SASEGT. The CDR3: CASSDRLAGVLDTQYF. Written as DNA, the CDR3 is TGTGCCAGCAGTGATCGACTAGCGGGAGTTCTAGATACGCAGTATTTT.

This clonotype was counted many times. The chain uses TRBV5-1 and TRBJ2-6, with D maybe TRBD1 (6 bases). The CDR3 has 16 amino acids. Trimming left V 5 bases short and J 0 bases short, with 12 bases between. Germline V gives CDR1 SGHRS, CDR2 YFSETQ. CDR3: CASSATGNSGANVLTF. For the CDR3, the DNA is TGCGCCAGCAGTGCTACAGGGAACTCTGGGGCCAACGTCCTGACTTTC.

This chain uses TRBV29-1 with TRBJ2-1, with D uncertain. Trimming took off 4 bases at V and 8 bases at J, with 15 bases between the two ends. The CDR3 is 13 amino acids. Per the germline V gene, CDR1 is SQVTM and CDR2 is ANQGSEA. The CDR3 DNA sequence: TGCAGCGTTGGGAGTGGCGGAGTCGATGAGCAGTTCTTC. Its protein product is CSVGSGGVDEQFF.

This clonotype was detected ten times or more. The J gene is TRBJ2-1, the V gene TRBV28, with a possible D match to TRBD2 (6 bases). Germline V CDR1 and CDR2: MDHEN, SYDVKM. Trimming cost V 5 bases and J 4 bases, with 18 bases left between them. The CDR3 length is 16 residues. CDR3 sequence reads: CASSPYQGGLYNEQFF. DNA for the CDR3: TGTGCCAGCAGTCCCTACCAGGGAGGCTTGTACAATGAGCAGTTCTTC.

This clonotype was observed at least ten times. The rearrangement joins TRBV29-1 to TRBJ2-5; D could derive from TRBD1 or TRBD2 (5 bases each). Trimming took 7 bases from V and 2 from J, leaving 14 bases between them. The germline V gene encodes CDR1 SQVTM and CDR2 ANQGSEA. The CDR3 consists of 13 residues. The CDR3 here is CSATWDGQETQYF. The CDR3 nucleotides are TGCAGCGCAACCTGGGACGGGCAAGAGACCCAGTACTTC.

The chain combines TRBV20-1 with TRBJ2-3; tentative D call: TRBD2 (5 bases). Trimming shortened V by 6 bases and J by 0 bases, and 16 bases separated the two germline ends. Germline loops: CDR1 DFQATT, CDR2 SNEGSKA (reference sequence). The length of the CDR3 is 15 residues. This chain's CDR3 is CSALGSVPSTDTQYF. The CDR3 nucleotides read TGCAGTGCCCTGGGGAGCGTCCCTAGCACAGATACGCAGTATTTT.

As concerns this clonotype: This may be a read error: a much more frequent sequence differs by one nucleotide. V is TRBV20-1 and J is TRBJ2-7, with 13 nucleotides matching TRBD2. CDR1 DFQATT and CDR2 SNEGSKA come from the germline V gene (reference sequence). J gave up 8 bases and V 6 bases, and 10 bases lay outside the gene matches. This CDR3 has 14 residues. CDR3 nucleotide sequence: TGCAGTGCCTTCAGGACTAGCGGGAGTTGGAAGCAGTACTTC. Translated, it gives CSAFRTSGSWKQYF.

This clonotype was counted a few times. V is TRBV2 and J is TRBJ2-1; 10 bases are shared with TRBD2. Trimming took 6 bases from V and 6 from J; bases not matched to a gene: 8. The CDR3 runs 15 residues. Germline lookup yields CDR1 SNHLY and CDR2 FYNNEI. The CDR3 region is CASRDRTSGTNEQFF. For the CDR3, the DNA is TGTGCCAGCAGGGATCGGACTAGCGGAACCAATGAGCAGTTCTTC.

The chain carries TRBV5-1 and TRBJ1-2; D might be TRBD1 (6 bases). CDR3 size: 14 residues. The germline V gene has CDR1 SGHRS and CDR2 YFSETQ. V shed 4 bases and J shed 3 bases, with 13 bases lying between them. CDR3 nucleotide sequence: TGCGCCAGCAGCCTGGGCTACAGGGACTATGGCTACACCTTC. Its protein product is CASSLGYRDYGYTF.

This clonotype was recorded at least ten times. The chain is built from TRBV27 and TRBJ1-2; D not certain. The CDR3 length is 15 residues. The V end lost 0 bases, the J end lost 0 bases, and 8 bases lay between the germline ends. The germline gives CDR1 MNHEY, CDR2 SMNVEV (reference sequence). This chain's CDR3 is CASSLSGTTNYGYTF. Written as DNA, the CDR3 is TGTGCCAGCAGTTTATCGGGAACAACTAACTATGGCTACACCTTC.

This clonotype was seen a handful of times. The chain employs TRBV20-1 and TRBJ1-1, with D hard to call. CDR1 is DFQATT, CDR2 SNEGSKA, per germline (reference sequence). The ends were cut back, 6 bases at V and 0 bases at J, with 11 bases in the middle. The CDR3 extends over 13 amino acids. Here the CDR3 reads CSALRAVNTEAFF. CDR3 nucleotide sequence: TGCAGTGCCCTTAGGGCAGTGAACACTGAAGCTTTCTTT.

This clonotype was picked up a small number of times. The gene calls are TRBV12-3 or TRBV12-4 and TRBJ2-5; maybe TRBD1 (5 bases). V gave up 3 bases and J gave up 5 bases, with 10 bases separating them. The CDR3 runs to 13 residues. The CDR3: CASSFQGEETQYF. As DNA, the CDR3 is TGTGCCAGCAGTTTCCAGGGTGAGGAGACCCAGTACTTC.

The chain has TRBV5-6 and TRBJ2-1; D unresolved. CDR1 is SGHDT, CDR2 YYEEEE, per germline. The CDR3 is 17 residues long. V lost 0 bases and J 6 bases, leaving 19 bases between the germline ends. The DNA of the CDR3 is TGTGCCAGCAGCTTGGATCGGCACTCGCGATCCCCCAATGAGCAGTTCTTC. Translating it yields CASSLDRHSRSPNEQFF. The full variable domain, with the rest looked up from reference TRBV5-6 and TRBJ2-1, is DAGVTQSPTHLIKTRGQQVTLRCSPKSGHDTVSWYQQALGQGPQFIFQYYEEEERQRGNFPDRFSGHQFPNYSSELNVNALLLGDSALYLCASSLDRHSRSPNEQFFGPGTRLTVL.